The next 14 T cell receptor beta chains were all read from a single sample in a study of PD-1 blockade in classical Hodgkin lymphoma. Data came from immunoSEQ multiplex PCR; TCRdb stores just in-frame clones and leaves some out. The repertoire holds some 23,000 clones, with approximately 81% as singletons. Relapse after autologous stem cell transplantation occurred in every patient, and brentuximab vedotin exposure varied. The source was peripheral blood mononuclear cells (PBMCs), collected before the second cycle of nivolumab. The receptor set was obtained from a human donor with classical Hodgkin lymphoma.

The chain has TRBV9 and TRBJ1-5; 8 bases match TRBD1. Trimming removed 3 bases from V and 9 bases from J; junction bases left unmatched: 5. The germline CDR1 and CDR2 sequences are SGDLS and YYNGEE. There are 13 residues in the CDR3. CDR3: CASSETGDRPQHF. CDR3 bases: TGTGCCAGCAGCGAGACAGGGGACCGGCCCCAGCATTTT.

V is TRBV19 and J is TRBJ2-1, with TRBD1 as a possible D gene (5 bases). Germline V gene lookup returns CDR1 LNHDA and CDR2 SQIVND (reference sequence). CDR3 length: 14 residues. Between the trimmed V and J ends, which lost 7 bases and 3 bases, there was a span of 13 bases. The CDR3 coding sequence is TGTGCCAGTATGGGGCCCGGACGCTACAATGAGCAGTTCTTC. The encoded protein is CASMGPGRYNEQFF.

This chain links TRBV19 with TRBJ1-2, with 7 positions matching TRBD1. CDR1 is LNHDA, CDR2 SQIVND, per germline (reference sequence). This CDR3 has 16 amino acids. With 3 bases clipped from V and 7 bases from J, the junction kept 14 bases outside the gene matches. CDR3 coding DNA: TGTGCCAGTAGTATCAGAACCCCCACAGGGGTGAGTGGCTACACCTTC. It encodes CASSIRTPTGVSGYTF.

V is TRBV19 and J is TRBJ2-7; D not certain. This CDR3 has 13 amino acids. Germline V gene data show CDR1 as LNHDA and CDR2 as SQIVND (reference sequence). Trimming took off 5 bases at V and 0 bases at J, with 8 bases between the two ends. CDR3 coding DNA: TGTGCCAGTAGTCCTACAACCTCCTACGAGCAGTACTTC. It is translated as CASSPTTSYEQYF.

V gene TRBV5-5 combines with J gene TRBJ1-5; weak D call: TRBD1 (5 bases). Germline loops: CDR1 SGHKS, CDR2 YYEKEE (reference sequence). Trimming shortened V by 4 bases and J by 7 bases, and 15 bases separated the two germline ends. This CDR3 comprises 14 residues. The CDR3 nucleotides read TGTGCCAGCAGCCCCTCGGGGGTGGAACAGCCCCAGCATTTT. Translated: CASSPSGVEQPQHF.

V usage is TRBV19 and J usage is TRBJ1-1; no definite D call. The CDR3 runs 13 residues. Per germline, CDR1 LNHDA and CDR2 SQIVND (reference sequence). The V end lost 6 bases, the J end lost 1 base, and 9 bases lay between the germline ends. CDR3 in DNA: TGTGCCAGTAGCAACTTTTGGAACACTGAAGCTTTCTTT. Translating it yields CASSNFWNTEAFF.

The CDR3 bases are TGTGCCAGCAGCCCCTGGACAGGGGGCGGCTATGGCTACACCTTC. Translated: CASSPWTGGGYGYTF. The chain links TRBV5-5 to TRBJ1-2, with 11 bases that match TRBD1. V shed 4 bases, J shed 4 bases, and the junction held 6 bases outside the gene matches. This CDR3 has 15 residues. From germline, CDR1 is SGHKS and CDR2 YYEKEE (reference sequence).

The rearrangement links TRBV27 to TRBJ1-1; D uncertain. The CDR3 extends over 13 amino acids. CDR1 and CDR2 from the germline V gene are MNHEY and SMNVEV (reference sequence). The ends were cut back, 6 bases at V and 1 base at J, with 9 bases in the middle. CDR3 nucleotide sequence: TGTGCCAGCAGCCTCGGGTGGAACACTGAAGCTTTCTTT. Translation: CASSLGWNTEAFF.

This clone was found once. The V gene is TRBV28, the J gene TRBJ1-5, with D possibly being TRBD1 (6 bases). The CDR3 consists of 14 residues. V lost 3 bases and J lost 5, with 11 bases in between. Looked up from germline, CDR1 is MDHEN and CDR2 is SYDVKM. The CDR3 here is CASSLDSPYQPQHF. DNA for the CDR3: TGTGCCAGCAGTTTGGACAGCCCTTATCAGCCCCAGCATTTT.

Details on this clone: The junction shows a germline mismatch at one end, possibly a read error. The CDR3 DNA follows: TGCAGTGCCAGAGATTACACTGAAGCTTTCTTT. It encodes CSARDYTEAFF. The chain is built from TRBV20-1 and TRBJ1-1; D remains unclear. Germline V gene data show CDR1 as DFQATT and CDR2 as SNEGSKA (reference sequence). The CDR3 has 11 amino acids.

V is TRBV6-5 and J is TRBJ2-2, with D perhaps being TRBD1 or TRBD2 (5 bases each). The V and J ends lost 2 bases and 4 bases respectively, with 11 bases between them. The CDR3 contains 15 residues. Germline-derived CDR1 and CDR2 are MNHEY and SVGAGI. The CDR3 region is CASSYGGKFTGELFF. CDR3 in DNA: TGTGCCAGCAGTTACGGGGGAAAGTTCACCGGGGAGCTGTTTTTT.

CDR3 protein: CASSVGVNSGNTIYF. CDR3 in DNA: TGTGCCAGCAGTGTGGGGGTGAACTCTGGAAACACCATATATTTT. V usage is TRBV6-1 and J usage is TRBJ1-3, with a possible D match to TRBD1 (5 bases). CDR1 and CDR2 (germline): MNHNS, SASEGT. The CDR3 is 15 amino acids. V lost 4 bases, J lost 0 bases, and 10 bases lay in between.

The genes are TRBV5-4 and TRBJ1-2; no definite D call. The CDR3 has 14 amino acids. CDR1 and CDR2 from the germline V gene are SGHNT and YYREEE (reference sequence). V shed 0 bases and J shed 4 bases, with 10 bases lying between them. The CDR3 coding sequence is TGTGCCAGCAGCTTGGCGGGGATCAGCTATGGCTACACCTTC. It encodes CASSLAGISYGYTF.

The rearrangement joins TRBV30 to TRBJ1-5; TRBD1 matches at 8 bases. CDR1 and CDR2 from the germline V gene are GTSNPN and SVGIG (reference sequence). The V and J ends lost 2 bases and 6 bases, in that order; junction bases with no gene match: 9. The CDR3 is made up of 15 amino acids. CDR3 region: CAWSRSGGPSQPQHF. Here the CDR3 DNA reads TGTGCCTGGAGTAGATCAGGGGGCCCGAGTCAGCCCCAGCATTTT.